These 22 T cell receptor beta chains were sequenced from one sample in a study of blood T cell repertoires in COVID-19. Produced via immunoSEQ multiplex PCR; TCRdb's table is partial and in-frame only. This sample has 400,000 or so clones, with around nine tenths found just once. Material for sequencing was peripheral blood. These TCRs come from a man in his late teens or twenties with COVID-19, enrolled during active disease.

This chain links TRBV5-4 with TRBJ2-2; D possibly corresponds to TRBD1 (6 bases). V gave up 0 bases and J gave up 4 bases, with 10 bases separating them. Germline V gene sequence: CDR1 SGHNT, CDR2 YYREEE (reference sequence). The CDR3 has 15 amino acids. In DNA, the CDR3 is TGTGCCAGCAGCTTGGACAGGGCAGGCACCGGGGAGCTGTTTTTT. The encoded protein is CASSLDRAGTGELFF.

The V and J genes are TRBV5-4 and TRBJ2-2, with 8 bases matching TRBD1. V dropped 7 bases and J dropped 2; count of bases not matched to a gene: 7. This CDR3 contains 15 residues. The germline CDR1 and CDR2 sequences are SGHNT and YYREEE (reference sequence). Here the CDR3 reads CASRTGGLNTGELFF. The CDR3 DNA sequence: TGTGCCAGCCGCACAGGGGGGCTAAACACCGGGGAGCTGTTTTTT.

V and J are TRBV13 and TRBJ2-1; 13 bases align to TRBD2. This CDR3 region has 16 residues. J was trimmed by 9 bases and V by 0 bases; bases with no gene match: 5. The germline CDR1 and CDR2 sequences are PRHDT and FYEKMQ (reference sequence). Here the CDR3 DNA reads TGTGCCAGCAGCTTAGGTGGGACTAGCGGGATCGGTGAGCAGTTCTTC. Its translation is CASSLGGTSGIGEQFF.

V gene TRBV10-3 combines with J gene TRBJ2-3; possibly TRBD2 for D (5 bases). V was trimmed by 0 bases and J by 3 bases, leaving 7 bases between them. CDR1 ENHRY and CDR2 SYGVKD come from the germline V gene. This CDR3 spans 14 amino acids. The CDR3 DNA is TGTGCCATCAGTGAGTCGCCGGGGACAGATACGCAGTATTTT. It specifies CAISESPGTDTQYF.

V and J are TRBV19 and TRBJ1-6, with a possible D match to TRBD1 (5 bases). The length of the CDR3 is 14 residues. CDR1 and CDR2 (germline): LNHDA, SQIVND (reference sequence). Between the trimmed V and J ends, which lost 8 bases and 8 bases, there was a span of 16 bases. The CDR3 here is CASSDTGRDSPLHF. CDR3 bases: TGTGCCAGTTCAGATACAGGCCGGGATTCACCCCTCCACTTT.

The CDR3 coding sequence is TGTGCCAGCAGCCTCTCAGGGCGGGGGAGGAACACTGAAGCTTTCTTT. This gives the protein CASSLSGRGRNTEAFF. J is TRBJ1-1 and V is TRBV5-4, with D perhaps TRBD1 (5 bases). CDR1 is SGHNT, CDR2 YYREEE, per germline (reference sequence). The CDR3 has 16 residues. Trimming cost V 4 bases and J 1 base, with 17 bases left between them. The whole variable domain, filled in from reference TRBV5-4 and TRBJ1-1, reads ETGVTQSPTHLIKTRGQQVTLRCSSQSGHNTVSWYQQALGQGPQFIFQYYREEENGRGNFPPRFSGLQFPNYSSELNVNALELDDSALYLCASSLSGRGRNTEAFFGQGTRLTVV.

The chain links TRBV9 to TRBJ1-4; no clear D. V lost 2 bases and J 8 bases, leaving 13 bases between the germline ends. This CDR3 region has 14 residues. Germline CDR1 and CDR2: SGDLS and YYNGEE. CDR3 residues: CASSVNSGNEKLFF. Here the CDR3 DNA reads TGTGCCAGCAGCGTGAATTCGGGGAACGAAAAACTGTTTTTT.

The chain uses TRBV2 and TRBJ1-3, with TRBD1 identical over 8 bases. V lost 5 bases and J lost 1; bases outside the gene matches: 7. Looked up from germline, CDR1 is SNHLY and CDR2 is FYNNEI. The CDR3 covers 16 residues. The CDR3 loop reads CASSSGGDGSGNTIYF. The CDR3, as DNA: TGTGCCAGCAGTTCAGGGGGCGACGGATCTGGAAACACCATATATTTT.

This chain connects TRBV21-1 to TRBJ1-1; TRBD1 is taken as the D call from the table, unchecked against the DNA. TRBV21-1 is marked as a pseudogene. The CDR3 contains 9 residues. The chain's CDR3 is CARGQGAFF. The CDR3 nucleotides are TGTGCCAGGGGTCAGGGAGCTTTCTTT.

Points on this clone: This may stem from a read error, because a much larger clone lies one nucleotide away. This sequence joins TRBV3-1 (or the pseudogene TRBV3-2) and TRBJ2-2; TRBD1 matches 7 bases. The CDR3 consists of 15 residues. Germline loops: CDR1 LGHDT, CDR2 YNNKEL (reference sequence). After removal of 5 bases from V and 1 base from J, the junction contained 4 bases not matched to a gene. CDR3 nucleotides: TGTGCCAGCAGCTATAGACAGGGGAACACCGGGGAGCTGTTTTTT. Translating gives CASSYRQGNTGELFF.

This rearrangement joins TRBV20-1 to TRBJ2-2; 11 bases line up with TRBD2. The J segment lost 4 bases and the V segment lost 3 bases, leaving 4 bases of the junction unmatched. The CDR3 has 15 residues. Germline V gene sequence: CDR1 DFQATT, CDR2 SNEGSKA (reference sequence). This CDR3 reads CSASGLAGGTGELFF. As DNA, the CDR3 is TGCAGTGCTAGTGGTCTAGCGGGGGGCACCGGGGAGCTGTTTTTT.

The sample holds a few counts of this clone. The genes are TRBV6-1 and TRBJ1-3; unclear D gene. There are 19 residues in the CDR3. Trimming took 1 base from V and 0 from J, leaving 19 bases between them. Germline V gene data show CDR1 as MNHNS and CDR2 as SASEGT. The CDR3 sequence is CASSEVVVRHPDSGNTIYF. Here the CDR3 DNA reads TGTGCCAGCAGTGAAGTAGTAGTGAGACACCCGGACTCTGGAAACACCATATATTTT.

V usage is TRBV5-5 and J usage is TRBJ1-1; D remains unclear. The CDR3 is made up of 13 amino acids. Trimming pared 0 bases from V and 0 bases from J, leaving 3 bases between. Per germline, CDR1 SGHKS and CDR2 YYEKEE (reference sequence). The DNA of the CDR3 is TGTGCCAGCAGCTTGGGAGTGAACACTGAAGCTTTCTTT. Translated: CASSLGVNTEAFF.

Only one count was recorded for this clone. The rearrangement links TRBV24-1 to TRBJ2-6, with D unclear. The ends were cut back, 5 bases at V and 0 bases at J, with 7 bases in the middle. The length of the CDR3 is 15 residues. Germline CDR1 KGHDR, CDR2 SFDVKD. Here the CDR3 reads CATSVRSSGANVLTF. The CDR3 DNA follows: TGTGCCACCAGTGTCCGTAGCTCTGGGGCCAACGTCCTGACTTTC.

The gene calls are TRBV5-8 and TRBJ2-1; 8 bases align to TRBD2. Germline CDR1 reads SGHTS; CDR2 reads YDEGEE. V trimming: 3 bases; J trimming: 1 base; junction bases outside the gene matches: 3. The CDR3 runs 15 residues. Here the CDR3 DNA reads TGTGCCAGCAGCTCTCGGGGGGGGTCCTACAATGAGCAGTTCTTC. As protein: CASSSRGGSYNEQFF.

The chain is built from TRBV15 and TRBJ2-3, with TRBD2 identical over 7 bases. After removal of 0 bases from V and 3 bases from J, the junction contained 9 bases not matched to a gene. The CDR3 consists of 17 residues. Germline V CDR1 and CDR2: LNHNV, YYDKDF (reference sequence). CDR3 protein: CATSRDYGGRATDTQYF. Here the CDR3 DNA reads TGTGCCACCAGCAGAGATTATGGCGGGAGAGCGACAGATACGCAGTATTTT.

The CDR3 coding sequence is TGTGCCAGCTCGGACAATAGCGGGAGGGCCTACAATGAGCAGTTCTTC. It translates to CASSDNSGRAYNEQFF. This chain links TRBV18 with TRBJ2-1; TRBD2 matches 11 bases. Trimming at V came to 6 bases and at J to 2 bases, leaving 6 bases not matched to a gene. The V gene's germline CDR1 is KGHSH and CDR2 LQKENI. The CDR3 consists of 16 residues.

The chain is built from TRBV5-1 and TRBJ1-4; D not certain. Trimming left V 5 bases short and J 8 bases short, with 13 bases between. There are 13 residues in the CDR3. Germline CDR1 SGHRS, CDR2 YFSETQ. This CDR3 reads CASSLQVKEKLFF. The CDR3 DNA reads as TGCGCCAGCAGTCTTCAGGTCAAGGAAAAACTGTTTTTT.

V is TRBV6-6 and J is TRBJ2-2; no firm D call. The CDR3 totals 16 residues. Trimming shortened V by 5 bases and J by 3 bases, and 16 bases separated the two germline ends. Germline loops: CDR1 MNHNY, CDR2 SVGAGI (reference sequence). CDR3 sequence: CASSRPLNSYTGELFF. For the CDR3, the DNA is TGTGCCAGCAGTAGGCCCCTGAACAGCTACACCGGGGAGCTGTTTTTT.

This chain's CDR3 is CASSYSTGYGSPLHF. The CDR3 DNA sequence: TGTGCCAGCAGTTACTCGACAGGGTACGGTTCACCCCTCCACTTT. The J gene is TRBJ1-6, the V gene TRBV6-5, with 7 bases that match TRBD1. The J segment lost 9 bases and the V segment lost 0 bases, leaving 5 bases of the junction unmatched. The V gene's germline CDR1 is MNHEY and CDR2 SVGAGI. The CDR3 runs 15 residues.

The CDR3 DNA follows: TGTGCCAGCAGTTCACTAGCGGAATACAATGAGCAGTTCTTC. It encodes CASSSLAEYNEQFF. The rearrangement links TRBV6-5 to TRBJ2-1, with 8 bases lining up with TRBD2. The V segment lost 4 bases and the J segment 4 bases; nucleotides outside the gene matches: 3. The CDR3 has 14 amino acids. Germline-derived CDR1 and CDR2 are MNHEY and SVGAGI.

This sequence joins TRBV29-1 and TRBJ2-2, with a tentative D call TRBD1 (6 bases). Per the germline V gene, CDR1 is SQVTM and CDR2 is ANQGSEA. Trimming stripped 5 bases from V and 6 bases from J, with 10 bases between. CDR3 length equals 12 residues. The CDR3 DNA sequence: TGCAGCGTTATGGGGGCGTCCGGGGAGCTGTTTTTT. Translated, it gives CSVMGASGELFF.